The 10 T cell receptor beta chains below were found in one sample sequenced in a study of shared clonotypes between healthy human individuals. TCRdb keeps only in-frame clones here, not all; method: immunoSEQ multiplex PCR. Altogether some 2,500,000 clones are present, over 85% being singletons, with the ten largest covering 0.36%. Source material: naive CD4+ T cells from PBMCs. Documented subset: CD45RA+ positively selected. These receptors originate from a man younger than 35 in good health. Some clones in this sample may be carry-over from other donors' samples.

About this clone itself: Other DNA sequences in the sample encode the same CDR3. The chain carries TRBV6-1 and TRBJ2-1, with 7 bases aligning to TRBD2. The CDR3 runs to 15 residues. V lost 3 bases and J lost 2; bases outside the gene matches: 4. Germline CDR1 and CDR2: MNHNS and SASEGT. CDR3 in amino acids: CASSEGLAAYNEQFF. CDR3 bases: TGTGCCAGCAGTGAGGGGCTAGCGGCCTACAATGAGCAGTTCTTC.

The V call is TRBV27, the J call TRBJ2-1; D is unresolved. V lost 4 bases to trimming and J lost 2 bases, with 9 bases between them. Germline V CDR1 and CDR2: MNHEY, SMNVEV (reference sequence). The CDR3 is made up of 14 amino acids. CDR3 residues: CASSSDLPYNEQFF. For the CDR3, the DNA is TGTGCCAGCAGTTCCGATCTGCCCTACAATGAGCAGTTCTTC.

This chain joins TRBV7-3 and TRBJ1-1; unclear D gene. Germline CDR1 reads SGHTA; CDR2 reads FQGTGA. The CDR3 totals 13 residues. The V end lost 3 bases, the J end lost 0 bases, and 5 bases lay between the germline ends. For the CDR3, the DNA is TGTGCCAGCAGCTTCTGGGTGAACACTGAAGCTTTCTTT. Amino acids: CASSFWVNTEAFF. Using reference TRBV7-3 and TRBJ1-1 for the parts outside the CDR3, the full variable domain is GAGVSQTPSNKVTEKGKYVELRCDPISGHTALYWYRQSLGQGPEFLIYFQGTGAADDSGLPNDRFFAVRPEGSVSTLKIQRTERGDSAVYLCASSFWVNTEAFFGQGTRLTVV.

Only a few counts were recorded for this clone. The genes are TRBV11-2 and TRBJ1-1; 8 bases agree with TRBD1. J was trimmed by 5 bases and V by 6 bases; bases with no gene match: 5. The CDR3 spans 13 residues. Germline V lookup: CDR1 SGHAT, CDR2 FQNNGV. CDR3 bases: TGTGCCAGCAGTAGAGGACAGGGAACTGAAGCTTTCTTT. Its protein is CASSRGQGTEAFF.

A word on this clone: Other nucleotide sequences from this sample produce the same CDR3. CDR3 in amino acids: CASSTSGVSYEQYF. The CDR3 DNA follows: TGTGCCAGCAGCACCTCAGGGGTCTCCTACGAGCAGTACTTC. V and J are TRBV7-9 and TRBJ2-7; possible D gene TRBD1, 6 bases. The V end was cut by 5 bases, the J end by 0 bases, with 11 bases between. This CDR3 contains 14 residues. Germline CDR1 reads SEHNR; CDR2 reads FQNEAQ (reference sequence).

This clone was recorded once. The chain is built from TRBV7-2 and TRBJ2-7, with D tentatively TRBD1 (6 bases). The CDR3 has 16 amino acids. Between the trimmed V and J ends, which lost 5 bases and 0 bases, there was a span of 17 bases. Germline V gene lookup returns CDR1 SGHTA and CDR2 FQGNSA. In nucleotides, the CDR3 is TGTGCCAGCAGCCCGTGGTGGGGGCGCCGCTCCTACGAGCAGTACTTC. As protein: CASSPWWGRRSYEQYF.

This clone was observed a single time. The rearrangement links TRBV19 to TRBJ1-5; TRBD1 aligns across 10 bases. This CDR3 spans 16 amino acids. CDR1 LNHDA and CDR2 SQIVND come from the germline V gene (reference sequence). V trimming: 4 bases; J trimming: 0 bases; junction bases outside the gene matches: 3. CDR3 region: CASSRQGAYSNQPQHF. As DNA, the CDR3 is TGTGCCAGTAGTAGACAGGGGGCGTATAGCAATCAGCCCCAGCATTTT.

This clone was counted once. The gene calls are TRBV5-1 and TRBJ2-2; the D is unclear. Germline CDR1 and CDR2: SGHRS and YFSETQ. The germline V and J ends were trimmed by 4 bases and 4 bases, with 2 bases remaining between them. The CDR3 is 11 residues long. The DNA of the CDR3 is TGCGCCAGCAGCGTCACCGGGGAGCTGTTTTTT. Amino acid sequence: CASSVTGELFF.

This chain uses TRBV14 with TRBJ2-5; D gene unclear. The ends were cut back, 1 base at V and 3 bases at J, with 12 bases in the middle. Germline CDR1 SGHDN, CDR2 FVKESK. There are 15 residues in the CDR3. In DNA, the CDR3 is TGTGCCAGCAGCCAAGGAGCTTGGCTCAAAGAGACCCAGTACTTC. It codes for CASSQGAWLKETQYF.

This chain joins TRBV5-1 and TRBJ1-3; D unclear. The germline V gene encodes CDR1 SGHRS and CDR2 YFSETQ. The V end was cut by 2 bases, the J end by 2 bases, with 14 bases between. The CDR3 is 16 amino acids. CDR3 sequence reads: CASSFSEPTAGNTIYF. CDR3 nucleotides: TGCGCCAGCAGCTTCTCGGAACCGACGGCTGGAAACACCATATATTTT.